Presented here are 6 T cell receptor beta chains from one specimen sequenced in a study of blood T cell repertoires in COVID-19. The assay was immunoSEQ multiplex PCR, and TCRdb's table has in-frame clones only and misses some. Of about 380,000 clones in the sample, about 90% were seen once. The material sequenced was PBMCs or T cells enriched from blood (not recorded which). These receptors originate from a woman aged 30 to 39 who had recovered from COVID-19.

This chain uses TRBV15 with TRBJ2-2; D is undetermined. The CDR3 sequence is 14 residues long. Germline V CDR1 and CDR2: LNHNV, YYDKDF (reference sequence). Trimming shortened V by 5 bases and J by 0 bases, and 7 bases separated the two germline ends. In nucleotides, the CDR3 is TGTGCCACCAGCCCCGTCGCGAACACCGGGGAGCTGTTTTTT. Translating it yields CATSPVANTGELFF.

The J gene is TRBJ1-2, the V gene TRBV29-1; weak D call: TRBD1 (5 bases). With 1 base removed from V and 2 bases from J, the gap between germline ends came to 11 bases. The CDR3 is made up of 14 amino acids. Germline CDR1 SQVTM, CDR2 ANQGSEA. CDR3 in DNA: TGCAGCGTTGAAGGGAGGGGCACCAACTATGGCTACACCTTC. This sequence encodes CSVEGRGTNYGYTF.

This chain links TRBV28 with TRBJ2-7; 7 bases fit TRBD1. CDR1 is MDHEN, CDR2 SYDVKM, per germline. V shed 6 bases, J shed 4 bases, and the junction held 9 bases outside the gene matches. CDR3 length: 14 residues. As DNA, the CDR3 is TGTGCCAGCAGCCCAGGGGGACGGAAGTACGAGCAGTACTTC. Its protein is CASSPGGRKYEQYF.

V usage is TRBV6-2 or TRBV6-3 and J usage is TRBJ1-2, with 9 bases fitting TRBD1. Germline V gives CDR1 MNHEY, CDR2 SVGEGT. CDR3 length equals 14 residues. The ends lost 4 bases at V and 7 bases at J; junction bases unmatched: 7. In DNA form, the CDR3 reads TGTGCCAGCAGTTCATACAGGGGGCTATCTGGCTACACCTTC. As protein: CASSSYRGLSGYTF.

J is TRBJ2-7 and V is TRBV6-2 or TRBV6-3; 7 nucleotides agree with TRBD1. There are 15 residues in the CDR3. V dropped 2 bases and J dropped 4; count of bases not matched to a gene: 8. Germline V gene lookup returns CDR1 MNHEY and CDR2 SVGEGT. The CDR3 is CASSYETGEVYEQYF. The CDR3 coding sequence is TGTGCCAGCAGTTACGAAACAGGGGAAGTGTACGAGCAGTACTTC.

V usage is TRBV5-8 and J usage is TRBJ1-5; D unresolved. Germline V lookup: CDR1 SGHTS, CDR2 YDEGEE. The CDR3 runs to 16 residues. Trimming cost V 0 bases and J 0 bases, with 10 bases left between them. CDR3 residues: CASSLVGGRSNQPQHF. The CDR3 bases are TGTGCCAGCAGCTTGGTTGGAGGGCGTAGCAATCAGCCCCAGCATTTT.